This record looks at one T cell receptor (beta chain) sequence and its context. The antigen this receptor binds is unknown. Base qualities are not at hand, and no much larger clone is one base apart. TCRbeta CDR3 regions were amplified from genomic DNA by means of the immunoSEQ Assay, a bias-controlled multiplex PCR. The authors' pipeline ran thus. Nucleated cell counts per sample were estimated from amplification of reference gene primers within the assay. To quantify the absolute abundance of each unique TCRbeta CDR3 rearrangement, sequence reads were collapsed and filtered. For each sample, productive Simpson clonality was calculated as the square root of Simpson's diversity index over productive rearrangements. As stored in TCRdb, this immuneACCESS dataset retains in-frame rearrangements with V and J assigned. A fraction of the clones does not appear; measured against another copy, unresolved V genes explain less than half of the discrepancy, and the remainder lacks a known reason. The D gene and trimming were derived from the DNA, and the V and J assignments and clone size from that table. The sample contains approximately 200,000 clones, around 94% of them found a single time. Around 0.8% of the sample is held by the ten biggest clonotypes.

In Seattle, one collaborating source enrolled patients while the infection was active and tracked those patients longitudinally over the course of disease. Collaborating institutions collected whole blood in K2EDTA tubes following their own protocols. For TCRbeta analysis, collaborator samples were shipped as frozen whole blood, as isolated PBMCs, or as DNA extracted from either sample type. The sample comes from a study of blood T cell repertoires in COVID-19 (TCRdb year 2020). Context from the whole study: The collaborator samples originated in the United States, Italy and Spain and spanned the acute and convalescent phases of COVID-19. Samples were obtained from the ongoing ImmuneRACE study (first 160 participants) and from some 1,300 subjects provided by 6 global collaborators. A de-identified subject ID, COVID-19 status, age in years and sex were almost always included in the sample metadata. Where HLA class I and class II types were available, the types were taken from metadata supplied by the sample provider, not from assay-based typing. The repertoires were released in a freely available public database meant as a resource for research on the immune response to SARS-CoV-2. Deeply sampled blood TCRbeta repertoires from subjects exposed to, actively infected with, or recovered from COVID-19 were included in the dataset. The prospective study material was composed of cDNA or gDNA derived from T cells, B-cell-depleted T cells, or PBMCs. What the work shows at the level of the full study, not this receptor alone: The amount of clinical and demographic metadata varied by source and participant and was provided uncurated.

The CDR3 spans 15 residues, from the cysteine through the phenylalanine. Only the CDR3 portion is preserved as DNA: 45 bases, with reading frame beginning at the first base. The germline V gene (reference sequence) specifies SGHNT as CDR1 and YYREEE as CDR2. The germline V end is reduced by 4 bases and the J end by 3 bases; junction bases left unmatched: 8. Sequences were obtained from peripheral blood. The source of this sequence is a man aged 30-40 years with COVID-19, enrolled during active disease. This sequence uses TRBV5-4 and TRBJ2-7; TRBD2 lines up with 9 middle nucleotides. CDR3 sequence: CASSRLQTSGYEQYF. The nucleotide sequence is TGTGCCAGCAGCAGGTTACAGACTAGCGGCTACGAGCAGTACTTC.